This is a list of T cell receptor beta chains from one sample in a study of CD8+ T cells in alopecia areata. Clones were read by immunoSEQ multiplex PCR, and TCRdb kept only the in-frame ones, dropping some. The data show around 200,000 clones, with 58% seen just once and roughly an eighth held by the top ten. The sample consisted of CD8+ T cells sorted from blood, taken at week 24, from a patient treated with tofacitinib. Every receptor here comes from a human donor with alopecia areata. The CDR3 runs from the conserved cysteine through the conserved F or W. The D gene is left open where the match is weak. Clone size is shown for a subset of rows, as once, few, many or a class of expanded clone.

V	D	length	J	size	DNA	CDR3
TRBV29-1	.	11	TRBJ1-2	.	TGCAGCGTCTTCTGGGACTATGGCTACACCTTC	CSVFWDYGYTF
TRBV2	TRBD1	13	TRBJ1-2	.	TGTGCCAGCAGTGGCGGACAGGGCTATGGCTACACCTTC	CASSGGQGYGYTF
TRBV5-4	.	13	TRBJ1-5	.	TGTGCCAGCAGCCCCCGCGGGAACCAGCCCCAGCATTTT	CASSPRGNQPQHF
TRBV19	.	14	TRBJ2-1	.	TGTGCCAGTAGTATGGGGCGAGGGAACAATGAGCAGTTCTTC	CASSMGRGNNEQFF
TRBV7-9	.	16	TRBJ2-1	.	TGTGCCAGCAGCCCACCACAGGGTCTCTCCTACAATGAGCAGTTCTTC	CASSPPQGLSYNEQFF
TRBV7-9	.	14	TRBJ2-5	.	TGTGCCAGCAGCTTGGCCACTGGAGGGGGGACCCAGTACTTC	CASSLATGGGTQYF
TRBV9	.	12	TRBJ2-2	.	TGTGCCAGCAGCCCAATTACCGGGGAGCTGTTTTTT	CASSPITGELFF
TRBV6-5	.	13	TRBJ2-6	.	TGTGCCAGCAGTCCCGGATGGGCCAACGTCCTGACTTTC	CASSPGWANVLTF
TRBV27	TRBD2	15	TRBJ2-1	few	TGTGCCAGCAGTTTATTGGCGGGAGGCCCGGTGGAGCAGTTCTTC	CASSLLAGGPVEQFF
TRBV6-5	TRBD2	13	TRBJ2-3	.	TGTGCCAGCAGCCGCGGGGGTTCTGATACGCAGTATTTT	CASSRGGSDTQYF
TRBV5-1	TRBD1	17	TRBJ2-1	.	TGCGCCAGCACATCAATCGCGAGACAGGGGCCCAACAATGAGCAGTTCTTC	CASTSIARQGPNNEQFF
TRBV5-1	.	20	TRBJ2-7	few	TGCGCCAGCAGCTTGGCTTCCTTTATTCTGATGGGGCGCGAGGGCTACGAGCAGTACTTC	CASSLASFILMGREGYEQYF
TRBV4-2	TRBD2	15	TRBJ2-7	.	TGTGCCAGCAGCCCGGAGCGGGGGGGCCGAAACGAGCAGTACTTC	CASSPERGGRNEQYF
TRBV6-1	TRBD1	13	TRBJ2-5	.	TGTGCCAGCAGGACAGGGTCTGGAGAGACCCAGTACTTC	CASRTGSGETQYF
TRBV4-2	TRBD1	17	TRBJ1-2	.	TGTGCCAGCAGCCAGCCCCGGGACAGGTCGACTAACTATGGCTACACCTTC	CASSQPRDRSTNYGYTF
TRBV30	.	12	TRBJ1-5	.	TGTGCCTGGAGTGGCATGGGGCAGCCCCAGCATTTT	CAWSGMGQPQHF
TRBV7-9	.	17	TRBJ2-2	.	TGTGCCAGCAGCCCCAACCCAATCGCGGGATACACCGGGGAGCTGTTTTTT	CASSPNPIAGYTGELFF
TRBV7-9	.	14	TRBJ1-1	.	TGTGCCAGCAGCTCGGGACGGATGAACACTGAAGCTTTCTTT	CASSSGRMNTEAFF
TRBV29-1	.	13	TRBJ1-2	.	TGCAGCGTTGATACTTTGGCAGACTATGGCTACACCTTC	CSVDTLADYGYTF
TRBV29-1	.	13	TRBJ2-7	.	TGCAGCGTTGAGGAGCAGGACTCCTACGAGCAGTACTTC	CSVEEQDSYEQYF
TRBV27	.	14	TRBJ2-5	once	TGTGCCAGCGGGGGTGGAGGGCCTCAAGAGACCCAGTACTTC	CASGGGGPQETQYF
TRBV18	.	13	TRBJ1-1	few	TGTGCCAGCTCAGCAACCAACGGGGATGAAGCTTTCTTT	CASSATNGDEAFF
TRBV10-3	.	12	TRBJ2-1	.	TGTGCCACCGGGCCCCCCCACAATGAGCAGTTCTTC	CATGPPHNEQFF
TRBV6-4	.	14	TRBJ1-4	few	TGTGCCAGCGTCCACGGGGGCAGGGCTGAAAAACTGTTTTTT	CASVHGGRAEKLFF